This passage covers 29 T cell receptor beta chains from one sample sequenced in a study of blood T cell repertoires in COVID-19. Generated by immunoSEQ multiplex PCR, the TCRdb table keeps only in-frame clones and is missing some. The sample has hundreds of thousands of clones; around 83% are singletons. Sequencing used peripheral blood. All receptors come from a woman aged 45-59 years with acute or convalescent COVID-19.

The chain couples TRBV5-1 to TRBJ1-4; unclear D gene. This CDR3 contains 14 residues. In germline, CDR1 is SGHRS, CDR2 YFSETQ. Trimming took 2 bases from V and 1 from J, leaving 6 bases between them. CDR3 residues: CASSFGLTNEKLFF. DNA of the CDR3: TGCGCCAGCAGCTTCGGACTAACTAATGAAAAACTGTTTTTT.

This rearrangement joins TRBV2 to TRBJ1-6; D gene unclear. CDR1 is SNHLY, CDR2 FYNNEI, per germline. The V end lost 6 bases, the J end lost 0 bases, and 9 bases lay between the germline ends. This CDR3 has 15 residues. CDR3 coding DNA: TGTGCCAGCAGGTCAGAAAGCTCCTATAATTCACCCCTCCACTTT. Its protein product is CASRSESSYNSPLHF.

This chain joins TRBV6-1 and TRBJ1-1; D not resolved. The CDR3 sequence is 15 residues long. Between the trimmed V and J ends, which lost 2 bases and 0 bases, there was a span of 10 bases. The germline CDR1 and CDR2 sequences are MNHNS and SASEGT. Here the CDR3 DNA reads TGTGCCAGCAGTGAAAGAGGGCGGATGAACACTGAAGCTTTCTTT. Translated: CASSERGRMNTEAFF.

The chain employs TRBV9 and TRBJ1-1; maybe TRBD1 (5 bases). The germline V gene has CDR1 SGDLS and CDR2 YYNGEE. Trimming took 4 bases from V and 2 from J, leaving 9 bases between them. The CDR3 runs 13 residues. The CDR3 DNA follows: TGTGCCAGCAGCCCGGGACTTAACACTGAAGCTTTCTTT. This translates into CASSPGLNTEAFF.

The chain uses TRBV28 and TRBJ2-7; no clear D gene. This CDR3 spans 16 amino acids. The V and J ends lost 6 bases and 3 bases respectively, with 21 bases between them. Per the germline V gene, CDR1 is MDHEN and CDR2 is SYDVKM. The CDR3 DNA reads as TGTGCCAGCAGCCGACCCGACCCGGAGTTGGGCTACGAGCAGTACTTC. This codes for CASSRPDPELGYEQYF.

The V call is TRBV30, the J call TRBJ2-2, with D perhaps matching TRBD2 (5 bases). Trimming shortened V by 3 bases and J by 2 bases, and 10 bases separated the two germline ends. CDR1 and CDR2 from the germline V gene are GTSNPN and SVGIG (reference sequence). The CDR3 contains 14 residues. In DNA form, the CDR3 reads TGTGCCTGGAGGCCGAGCGGTAACACCGGGGAGCTGTTTTTT. It translates to CAWRPSGNTGELFF.

This clone was counted only a few times. This chain uses TRBV6-5 with TRBJ2-1; perhaps TRBD1 as D (6 bases). CDR1 and CDR2 (germline): MNHEY, SVGAGI. Deletions cut 7 bases from V and 4 bases from J, with 14 bases between. The CDR3 has 14 residues. Here the CDR3 reads CASNLDRSYNEQFF. The CDR3 DNA follows: TGTGCCAGCAACCTGGACAGATCATACAATGAGCAGTTCTTC.

This chain uses TRBV5-7 with TRBJ2-7; tentative D call: TRBD1 (5 bases). TRBV5-7 is classed as an ORF, of uncertain function. V was trimmed by 0 bases and J by 9 bases, leaving 16 bases between them. The CDR3 is 14 residues long. CDR3 in amino acids: CASSLGQGKRGQYF. The DNA of the CDR3 is TGTGCCAGCAGCTTGGGTCAGGGTAAACGTGGGCAGTACTTC.

This clone was counted only a few times. The chain employs TRBV27 and TRBJ2-3; 9 nucleotides line up with TRBD1. Trimming at V came to 6 bases and at J to 2 bases, leaving 3 bases not matched to a gene. The CDR3 is made up of 14 amino acids. Germline lookup yields CDR1 MNHEY and CDR2 SMNVEV (reference sequence). Here the CDR3 DNA reads TGTGCCAGCAGGGGGGACAGGGTCACAGATACGCAGTATTTT. It translates to CASRGDRVTDTQYF.

This clone was detected only once. The chain is built from TRBV6-6 and TRBJ2-1; 11 bases are shared with TRBD2. V lost 4 bases to trimming and J lost 3 bases; unmatched junction nucleotides: 2. CDR1 is MNHNY and CDR2 is SVGAGI in the germline V gene (reference sequence). The CDR3 has 15 residues. CDR3 sequence reads: CASSLGLADYNEQFF. Written as DNA, the CDR3 is TGTGCCAGCAGTTTGGGACTAGCGGACTACAATGAGCAGTTCTTC.

The chain has TRBV5-1 and TRBJ2-3; TRBD1 matches 7 bases. V was pared by 5 bases and J by 3 bases, with 12 bases of the junction left unmatched. The CDR3 covers 16 residues. Germline lookup yields CDR1 SGHRS and CDR2 YFSETQ. CDR3 coding DNA: TGCGCCAGCAGGGATTCACAGGGGAGTGGAACAGATACGCAGTATTTT. This encodes CASRDSQGSGTDTQYF.

The rearrangement links TRBV29-1 to TRBJ1-1; D unresolved. The germline V and J ends were trimmed by 6 bases and 1 base, with 9 bases remaining between them. Germline V gene lookup returns CDR1 SQVTM and CDR2 ANQGSEA. The CDR3 runs to 12 residues. DNA for the CDR3: TGCAGCGTGCACCGGGGGAACACTGAAGCTTTCTTT. The encoded protein is CSVHRGNTEAFF.

In nucleotides, the CDR3 is TGTGCCTGGAGTTATAGTCCTAACTATGGCTACACCTTC. Its protein product is CAWSYSPNYGYTF. The chain combines TRBV30 with TRBJ1-2, with no clear D. Germline loops: CDR1 GTSNPN, CDR2 SVGIG (reference sequence). Trimming cost V 2 bases and J 0 bases, with 7 bases left between them. CDR3 length: 13 amino acids.

The chain recombines TRBV10-3 with TRBJ2-3; tentative D call: TRBD2 (5 bases). V was clipped by 5 bases and J by 8 bases, with 11 bases between them. Germline V gene sequence: CDR1 ENHRY, CDR2 SYGVKD. This CDR3 has 12 residues. In nucleotides, the CDR3 is TGTGCCATCAGTCCCACTAGTGTTACGCAGTATTTT. Its protein product is CAISPTSVTQYF.

This clone was seen only a few times. The genes are TRBV15 and TRBJ2-4; maybe TRBD2 (6 bases). The CDR3 runs 15 residues. Germline values: CDR1 LNHNV, CDR2 YYDKDF (reference sequence). The V end was cut by 3 bases, the J end by 6 bases, with 15 bases between. CDR3: CATSSRVGDLNIQYF. The CDR3 nucleotides are TGTGCCACCAGCAGCCGGGTAGGGGACTTAAACATTCAGTACTTC.

V is TRBV3-1 (or the pseudogene TRBV3-2) and J is TRBJ2-7; D possibly corresponds to TRBD1 (6 bases). The CDR3 loop spans 12 amino acids. The germline V and J ends were trimmed by 4 bases and 5 bases, with 9 bases remaining between them. Germline loops: CDR1 LGHDT, CDR2 YNNKEL (reference sequence). The CDR3 is CASSLQGHEQYF. CDR3 nucleotides: TGTGCCAGCAGCCTTCAGGGGCACGAGCAGTACTTC.

In its sample, this clone was seen once. The V and J genes are TRBV6-6 and TRBJ2-1, with D maybe TRBD2 (6 bases). V lost 8 bases and J lost 6, with 11 bases in between. This CDR3 region has 12 residues. The germline V gene encodes CDR1 MNHNY and CDR2 SVGAGI (reference sequence). The CDR3 region has the DNA TGTGCCAGCTCGACGGGAGCCAATGAGCAGTTCTTC. Protein: CASSTGANEQFF.

The chain employs TRBV28 and TRBJ1-6; TRBD1 matches 7 bases. V dropped 8 bases and J dropped 15; count of bases not matched to a gene: 19. The CDR3 has 15 residues. Germline CDR1 and CDR2: MDHEN and SYDVKM. CDR3 sequence (DNA): TGTGCCAGCGTTAATCCGGACAGGCCGACCGAAGGCCTCCACTTT. As protein: CASVNPDRPTEGLHF.

The table lists this clone with a count of one. The rearrangement uses TRBV2 and TRBJ2-5; D is ambiguous. Trimming cost V 7 bases and J 5 bases, with 14 bases left between them. The CDR3 covers 13 residues. The germline V gene has CDR1 SNHLY and CDR2 FYNNEI. The CDR3 bases are TGTGCCAGCACCGCGCCCCTTCGGGAGACCCAGTACTTC. Residues: CASTAPLRETQYF.

The rearrangement joins TRBV11-2 to TRBJ2-1; 8 positions match TRBD2. Germline assignment: CDR1 SGHAT and CDR2 FQNNGV. Trimming cost V 5 bases and J 7 bases; bases outside gene matches: 13. This CDR3 has 16 amino acids. The chain's CDR3 is CASSPLAGPFQNEQFF. In nucleotides, the CDR3 is TGTGCCAGCAGCCCGTTAGCGGGGCCCTTTCAGAATGAGCAGTTCTTC.

This chain uses TRBV14 with TRBJ1-2; TRBD1 might be the D (5 bases). CDR1 is SGHDN and CDR2 is FVKESK in the germline V gene. Trimming took 0 bases from V and 2 from J, leaving 16 bases between them. The CDR3 is 17 residues long. DNA of the CDR3: TGTGCCAGCAGCCAAGAGGCAGGGTGGATCGTAAACTATGGCTACACCTTC. Amino acid sequence: CASSQEAGWIVNYGYTF.

This clone showed up just once. The chain joins TRBV11-3 to TRBJ2-5; D gene unclear. Trimming left V 1 base short and J 0 bases short, with 6 bases between. The CDR3 extends over 14 amino acids. Germline V gives CDR1 SGHNT, CDR2 YENEEA. As DNA, the CDR3 is TGTGCCAGCAGCTTAGGAGTTAACCAAGAGACCCAGTACTTC. Translation gives CASSLGVNQETQYF.

CDR3 bases: TGTGCCACCCGGGAGTCTAACTCCTACGAGCAGTACTTC. Residues: CATRESNSYEQYF. The chain links TRBV6-6 to TRBJ2-7; tentative D call: TRBD2 (6 bases). Trimming shortened V by 10 bases and J by 0 bases, and 13 bases separated the two germline ends. From germline, CDR1 is MNHNY and CDR2 SVGAGI (reference sequence). The CDR3 is made up of 13 amino acids.

CDR3 amino acids: CASSLFGRQGADQPQHF. CDR3 nucleotide sequence: TGTGCCAGCAGTTTATTCGGCAGACAGGGGGCTGATCAGCCCCAGCATTTT. The chain combines TRBV27 with TRBJ1-5; TRBD1 aligns across 10 bases. The germline gives CDR1 MNHEY, CDR2 SMNVEV (reference sequence). The CDR3 loop spans 17 amino acids. V shed 1 base, J shed 5 bases, and the junction held 8 bases outside the gene matches.

The rearrangement links TRBV27 to TRBJ1-2, with D possibly matching TRBD1 (6 bases). Between the trimmed V and J ends, which lost 7 bases and 4 bases, there was a span of 16 bases. This CDR3 region has 14 residues. In germline, CDR1 is MNHEY, CDR2 SMNVEV (reference sequence). The CDR3 bases are TGTGCCAGCATGCTTAGGGGGGGATCCTATGGCTACACCTTC. Its translation: CASMLRGGSYGYTF.

V gene TRBV27 combines with J gene TRBJ2-1, with TRBD1 as a possible D gene (5 bases). The V and J ends lost 4 bases and 14 bases respectively, with 18 bases between them. Germline CDR1 is MNHEY and CDR2 is SMNVEV (reference sequence). CDR3 length equals 13 residues. CDR3 residues: CASSWTPDVAKFF. CDR3 sequence (DNA): TGTGCCAGCAGTTGGACACCGGACGTGGCAAAGTTCTTC.

This chain connects TRBV10-3 to TRBJ2-7; no firm D call. Germline-derived CDR1 and CDR2 are ENHRY and SYGVKD. V was shortened by 0 bases and J by 3 bases, with 15 bases between the two germline ends. The CDR3 consists of 16 residues. The CDR3 DNA is TGTGCCATCAGTGAGTCAGTGGTAGAACGGGTCTACGAGCAGTACTTC. Amino acid sequence: CAISESVVERVYEQYF.

The chain is built from TRBV24-1 and TRBJ2-5; tentative D call: TRBD1 (7 bases). The CDR3 has 14 amino acids. CDR1 is KGHDR, CDR2 SFDVKD, per germline. The germline V and J ends were trimmed by 9 bases and 5 bases, with 18 bases remaining between them. Here the CDR3 DNA reads TGTGCCACCTCAAGACAGGGAGGTAGGGAGACCCAGTACTTC. Translation gives CATSRQGGRETQYF.

The chain joins TRBV5-1 to TRBJ2-2; tentatively, D is TRBD2 (5 bases). CDR3 length: 15 amino acids. Trimming left V 6 bases short and J 4 bases short, with 16 bases between. Germline CDR1 is SGHRS and CDR2 is YFSETQ. CDR3 DNA sequence: TGCGCCAGCACCAAAACCCTAGGGAGCACCGGGGAGCTGTTTTTT. This translates into CASTKTLGSTGELFF.